This T cell receptor beta chain was sequenced for a study of spatial heterogeneity in lung cancer. Looking at the study overall: Alpha-chain sequences were detected in numbers that were consistently lower than beta-chain sequences. Study-wide points: At resection, ubiquitous expanded tumor TCRs appeared in blood more than at follow-up.

One entry per CDR3 protein, called by TCRdb with MiXCR from the 5' RACE reads. The sample has some 85,000 distinct CDR3 sequences; 15% to 20% are singletons. V lost 1 base, J lost 7 bases, and 11 bases lay in between. Germline CDR1 and CDR2: MDHEN and SYDVKM. The CDR3 covers 13 residues. As concerns this clonotype: The antigen remains undetermined.

Time point in this sample: sample taken at primary tumor resection. Whole RNA, isolated from tumor, nontumor lung or frozen PBMC, was sequenced without prior sorting. The donor population consisted of just over 70 patients with untreated, early-stage non-small cell lung cancer. The chain uses TRBV28 and TRBJ2-7; D gene unclear. The sequence derives from a male donor with early-stage non-small cell lung cancer. The specimen comprised PBMCs, sampled at surgery. CDR3 sequence reads: CASSLSPGKEQYF. The CDR3 coding sequence is TGTGCCAGCAGTTTATCACCCGGAAAGGAGCAGTACTTC.